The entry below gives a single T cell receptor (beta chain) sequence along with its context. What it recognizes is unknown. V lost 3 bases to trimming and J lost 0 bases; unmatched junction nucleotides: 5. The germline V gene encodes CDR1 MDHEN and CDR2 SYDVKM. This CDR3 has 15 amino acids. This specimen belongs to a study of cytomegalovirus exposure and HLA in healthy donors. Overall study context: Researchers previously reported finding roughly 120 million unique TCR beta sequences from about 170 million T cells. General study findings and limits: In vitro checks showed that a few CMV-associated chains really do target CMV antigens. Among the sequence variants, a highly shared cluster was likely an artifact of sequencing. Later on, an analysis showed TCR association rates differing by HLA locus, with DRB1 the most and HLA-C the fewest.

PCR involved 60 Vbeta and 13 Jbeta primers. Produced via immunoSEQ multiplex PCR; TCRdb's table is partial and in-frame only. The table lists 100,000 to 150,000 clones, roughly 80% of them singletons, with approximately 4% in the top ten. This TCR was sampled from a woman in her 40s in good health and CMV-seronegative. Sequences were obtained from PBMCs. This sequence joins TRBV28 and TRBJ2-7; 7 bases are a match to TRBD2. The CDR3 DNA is TGTGCCAGCAGTTTTCGGGGGGTGGGCTCCTACGAGCAGTACTTC. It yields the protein CASSFRGVGSYEQYF. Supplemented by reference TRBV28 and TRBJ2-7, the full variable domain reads DVKVTQSSRYLVKRTGEKVFLECVQDMDHENMFWYRQDPGLGLRLIYFSYDVKMKEKGDIPEGYSVSREKKERFSLILESASTNQTSMYLCASSFRGVGSYEQYFGPGTRLTVT.